The 29 T cell receptor beta chains given below trace back to one sample, sequenced in a study of OX40 agonist ivuxolimab in advanced cancers. Generated by immunoSEQ multiplex PCR, the TCRdb table keeps only in-frame clones and is missing some. The top ten clones hold over 35% of a sample with tens of thousands of clones, approximately 91% of them seen once. This sample comprised CD4+ or CD8+ T cells sorted from blood, obtained in a trial of the OX40 agonist ivuxolimab. The receptors here all came from an adult with an advanced solid tumor such as melanoma, head and neck, liver or kidney cancer.

V usage is TRBV4-2 and J usage is TRBJ2-3, with TRBD1 as a possible D gene (5 bases). Germline V gene sequence: CDR1 LGHNA, CDR2 YNFKEQ. This CDR3 has 16 amino acids. Trimming took off 0 bases at V and 2 bases at J, with 12 bases between the two ends. The CDR3 reads CASSQDVPGPTDTQYF. DNA for the CDR3: TGTGCCAGCAGCCAAGACGTTCCAGGGCCCACAGATACGCAGTATTTT.

This clone has only a few counts. J is TRBJ2-2 and V is TRBV7-9; the D call may be TRBD1 or TRBD2 (5 bases each). Germline V gene lookup returns CDR1 SEHNR and CDR2 FQNEAQ (reference sequence). The CDR3 is 14 amino acids. The V gene lost 11 bases and the J gene lost 1 base, with 14 bases spanning the gap. The CDR3 DNA is TGTGCCTCGTGGGGGAGTAGGAACACCGGGGAGCTGTTTTTT. Amino acid sequence: CASWGSRNTGELFF.

The chain uses TRBV9 and TRBJ2-7; D call uncertain. Germline V gene data show CDR1 as SGDLS and CDR2 as YYNGEE. Trimming stripped 0 bases from V and 3 bases from J, with 13 bases between. The length of the CDR3 is 15 residues. The CDR3 DNA sequence: TGTGCCAGCAGCGTAGAGTGGGGTCCTGGCTACGAGCAGTACTTC. Protein product: CASSVEWGPGYEQYF.

The rearrangement uses TRBV6-5 and TRBJ1-2; tentatively, D is TRBD1 (5 bases). The CDR3 spans 13 residues. V was shortened by 2 bases and J by 7 bases, with 11 bases between the two germline ends. Germline V gene sequence: CDR1 MNHEY, CDR2 SVGAGI. The chain's CDR3 is CASSYVWDAGYTF. DNA of the CDR3: TGTGCCAGCAGTTACGTCTGGGACGCTGGCTACACCTTC.

The chain joins TRBV29-1 to TRBJ2-3; tentative D call: TRBD1 (7 bases). This CDR3 has 14 amino acids. In germline, CDR1 is SQVTM, CDR2 ANQGSEA. Trimming cost V 6 bases and J 0 bases, with 13 bases left between them. Written as DNA, the CDR3 is TGCAGCGTAAGCAGGGGGACTAGCACAGATACGCAGTATTTT. Translating gives CSVSRGTSTDTQYF.

J is TRBJ2-4 and V is TRBV7-9; TRBD1 matches 9 bases. This CDR3 is built from 15 residues. Germline lookup yields CDR1 SEHNR and CDR2 FQNEAQ (reference sequence). V dropped 4 bases and J dropped 5; count of bases not matched to a gene: 6. CDR3 loop: CASSYTGTGQNIQYF. The CDR3 DNA follows: TGTGCCAGCAGCTACACCGGGACAGGGCAAAACATTCAGTACTTC.

The CDR3 sequence is CASSSTGGEQYF. The CDR3 nucleotides read TGTGCCAGCAGTTCGACAGGGGGAGAGCAGTACTTC. The chain is built from TRBV27 and TRBJ2-5; 9 nucleotides agree with TRBD1. Germline V gives CDR1 MNHEY, CDR2 SMNVEV (reference sequence). This CDR3 spans 12 amino acids. V dropped 4 bases and J dropped 11; count of bases not matched to a gene: 5.

The chain employs TRBV5-1 and TRBJ2-3; 11 bases line up with TRBD2. Germline V gene lookup returns CDR1 SGHRS and CDR2 YFSETQ. The CDR3 totals 16 residues. The V and J ends lost 4 bases and 1 base, in that order; junction bases with no gene match: 5. CDR3 region: CASSPLAGGGTDTQYF. CDR3 nucleotide sequence: TGCGCCAGCAGCCCCTTAGCGGGAGGGGGCACAGATACGCAGTATTTT. Together with reference TRBV5-1 and TRBJ2-3, the CDR3 gives the full variable domain: KAGVTQTPRYLIKTRGQQVTLSCSPISGHRSVSWYQQTPGQGLQFLFEYFSETQRNKGNFPGRFSGRQFSNSRSEMNVSTLELGDSALYLCASSPLAGGGTDTQYFGPGTRLTVL.

The genes are TRBV19 and TRBJ2-7, with D possibly TRBD1 on 5 matching bases. This CDR3 has 12 residues. The ends were cut back, 3 bases at V and 6 bases at J, with 9 bases in the middle. Germline-derived CDR1 and CDR2 are LNHDA and SQIVND (reference sequence). In nucleotides, the CDR3 is TGTGCCAGTAGTATGGCAGGGCGCGAGCAGTACTTC. Translated: CASSMAGREQYF.

The chain combines TRBV7-9 with TRBJ2-4, with 7 bases matching TRBD1. V lost 3 bases to trimming and J lost 2 bases; unmatched junction nucleotides: 7. The CDR3 covers 16 residues. CDR1 is SEHNR and CDR2 is FQNEAQ in the germline V gene (reference sequence). CDR3 sequence reads: CASSFHRGETKNIQYF. The CDR3 DNA follows: TGTGCCAGCAGCTTTCACAGGGGAGAAACCAAAAACATTCAGTACTTC.

V and J are TRBV13 and TRBJ2-7, with D uncertain. Trimming removed 7 bases at V and 6 bases at J, with 19 bases between. CDR3 size: 14 residues. The germline V gene encodes CDR1 PRHDT and CDR2 FYEKMQ (reference sequence). In DNA form, the CDR3 reads TGTGCCAGCACCCTTACCCGGACGGTCTCCGAGCAGTACTTC. It encodes CASTLTRTVSEQYF.

V usage is TRBV7-3 and J usage is TRBJ2-3; possible D gene TRBD1, 5 bases. The germline gives CDR1 SGHTA, CDR2 FQGTGA. Trimming took off 0 bases at V and 2 bases at J, with 12 bases between the two ends. The CDR3 is 16 residues long. CDR3 sequence (DNA): TGTGCCAGCAGCTTAACTTCCCTAGGACACACAGATACGCAGTATTTT. It translates to CASSLTSLGHTDTQYF.

This clone was counted a few times. The V call is TRBV9, the J call TRBJ2-7; 7 nucleotides agree with TRBD1. This CDR3 is built from 14 residues. CDR1 is SGDLS and CDR2 is YYNGEE in the germline V gene. The trim removed 3 bases at V and 5 bases at J, leaving 8 bases unmatched. The CDR3 loop is CASSGGQESDEQYF. CDR3 sequence (DNA): TGTGCCAGCAGCGGAGGACAGGAGAGTGACGAGCAGTACTTC.

The chain recombines TRBV27 with TRBJ2-7, with TRBD1 matching over 12 bases. This CDR3 contains 14 residues. The germline gives CDR1 MNHEY, CDR2 SMNVEV (reference sequence). V was clipped by 4 bases and J by 4 bases; unmatched bases: 2. The CDR3 nucleotides read TGTGCCAGCAGTTCGGGACAGGGGGCGTACGAGCAGTACTTC. It is translated as CASSSGQGAYEQYF.

This chain joins TRBV5-1 and TRBJ2-7, with D hard to call. V lost 0 bases and J lost 1, with 11 bases in between. The CDR3 has 15 amino acids. Germline assignment: CDR1 SGHRS and CDR2 YFSETQ. In DNA, the CDR3 is TGCGCCAGCAGCTTGGAGGGTTTACCGTCCTACGAGCAGTACTTC. Protein sequence: CASSLEGLPSYEQYF. Looking up the rest from reference TRBV5-1 and TRBJ2-7 gives the full variable domain: KAGVTQTPRYLIKTRGQQVTLSCSPISGHRSVSWYQQTPGQGLQFLFEYFSETQRNKGNFPGRFSGRQFSNSRSEMNVSTLELGDSALYLCASSLEGLPSYEQYFGPGTRLTVT.

This clone was seen only once. The rearrangement uses TRBV5-1 and TRBJ2-7; D gene uncertain. This CDR3 is 13 amino acids long. Trimming removed 0 bases from V and 5 bases from J, with 9 bases in between. CDR1 and CDR2 from the germline V gene are SGHRS and YFSETQ. The CDR3 region is CASSLGGLNEQYF. The CDR3 DNA reads as TGCGCCAGCAGCTTGGGGGGTTTAAACGAGCAGTACTTC.

This chain connects TRBV5-1 to TRBJ2-7; a possible D gene is TRBD1 (6 bases). The CDR3 spans 13 residues. The germline gives CDR1 SGHRS, CDR2 YFSETQ. V was cut by 3 bases and J by 7 bases, with 14 bases left in between. As DNA, the CDR3 is TGCGCCAGCAGCTGGGACATCGGGAAAGAGCAGTACTTC. Residues: CASSWDIGKEQYF.

Comment on this clone: A junction end diverges from the germline sequence, so it may reflect a read error. The genes are TRBV2 and TRBJ2-3; TRBD1 or TRBD2 may be the D gene (5 bases each). The CDR3 loop spans 9 amino acids. The V gene's germline CDR1 is SNHLY and CDR2 FYNNEI. DNA of the CDR3: TGTGCCAGCAGTTTGGGACGGCATTTT. It codes for CASSLGRHF.

This sequence joins TRBV7-2 and TRBJ1-2; D remains ambiguous. The CDR3 has 14 amino acids. The ends were cut back, 2 bases at V and 4 bases at J, with 11 bases in the middle. Germline CDR1 and CDR2: SGHTA and FQGNSA. The CDR3 coding sequence is TGTGCCAGCAGCTTACTGGGGTTGACCTATGGCTACACCTTC. Translated, it gives CASSLLGLTYGYTF.

The chain carries TRBV10-3 and TRBJ1-6, with a possible D match to TRBD1 (5 bases). Germline V gene lookup returns CDR1 ENHRY and CDR2 SYGVKD. The CDR3 spans 14 residues. V was trimmed by 3 bases and J by 10 bases, leaving 13 bases between them. The CDR3 loop reads CAISDQGSGSPLHF. Here the CDR3 DNA reads TGTGCCATCAGTGATCAGGGTTCGGGCTCACCCCTCCACTTT.

The V call is TRBV28, the J call TRBJ2-1, with 10 bases lining up with TRBD2. The V segment lost 3 bases and the J segment 4 bases; nucleotides outside the gene matches: 6. The CDR3 covers 16 residues. Germline CDR1 MDHEN, CDR2 SYDVKM. CDR3 amino acids: CASSLSLAGTYNEQFF. CDR3 nucleotides: TGTGCCAGCAGTTTGTCACTAGCGGGAACATACAATGAGCAGTTCTTC.

V gene TRBV6-1 combines with J gene TRBJ1-5; possibly TRBD1 for D (5 bases). The CDR3 runs 14 residues. Germline CDR1 reads MNHNS; CDR2 reads SASEGT. Trimming removed 8 bases from V and 7 bases from J, with 18 bases in between. The CDR3, as DNA: TGTGCCAGCTCCCCACGGGGGTCGAGCCAGCCCCAGCATTTT. As protein: CASSPRGSSQPQHF.

The CDR3 loop reads CASSLSGSSNQPQHF. CDR3 bases: TGTGCCAGCAGTTTATCGGGTTCAAGCAATCAGCCCCAGCATTTT. The rearrangement links TRBV27 to TRBJ1-5; D gene uncertain. Trimming removed 0 bases at V and 1 base at J, with 7 bases between. The CDR3 extends over 15 amino acids. Germline V gene lookup returns CDR1 MNHEY and CDR2 SMNVEV (reference sequence).

The V call is TRBV4-1, the J call TRBJ2-6; 12 nucleotides match TRBD1. There are 17 residues in the CDR3. Trimming at V came to 4 bases and at J to 4 bases, leaving 5 bases not matched to a gene. Germline CDR1 reads MGHRA; CDR2 reads YSYEKL. The CDR3 coding sequence is TGCGCCAGCAGCCGTGGGACAGGGGGCAGAGGGGCCAACGTCCTGACTTTC. Its translation is CASSRGTGGRGANVLTF.

This clone appeared once. V and J are TRBV9 and TRBJ2-1, with 12 bases fitting TRBD2. V lost 4 bases and J lost 5; bases outside the gene matches: 10. Germline CDR1 and CDR2: SGDLS and YYNGEE. The CDR3 is 17 residues long. CDR3 coding DNA: TGTGCCAGCAGCCTTCGATCTCTAGCGGGAGGGCACAATGAGCAGTTCTTC. It codes for CASSLRSLAGGHNEQFF.

The chain has TRBV4-1 and TRBJ2-7; 10 positions agree with TRBD2. The CDR3 runs 17 residues. Trimming cost V 0 bases and J 4 bases; bases outside gene matches: 9. Germline CDR1 and CDR2: MGHRA and YSYEKL. DNA of the CDR3: TGCGCCAGCAGCCAAGATGAGGTGGCTAGCGGGAGATACGAGCAGTACTTC. Protein: CASSQDEVASGRYEQYF.

This clone appeared a single time. The chain combines TRBV7-3 with TRBJ2-6, with no clear D. With 5 bases removed from V and 12 bases from J, the gap between germline ends came to 8 bases. Germline V gene data show CDR1 as SGHTA and CDR2 as FQGTGA. The CDR3 has 11 residues. The CDR3 nucleotides read TGTGCCAGCAGCGATTTAGGCGTCCTGACTTTC. It yields the protein CASSDLGVLTF.

The chain is built from TRBV2 and TRBJ2-3, with TRBD2 matching 8 bases. This CDR3 region has 17 residues. The ends lost 3 bases at V and 5 bases at J; junction bases unmatched: 13. Germline CDR1 SNHLY, CDR2 FYNNEI. Here the CDR3 DNA reads TGTGCCAGCAGTGATGAACGCAACGGGAGGGCCTTAGATACGCAGTATTTT. As protein: CASSDERNGRALDTQYF.

The CDR3 loop reads CASSPLSGGNTEAFF. The CDR3, as DNA: TGTGCCAGCAGTCCCTTGAGTGGGGGCAACACTGAAGCTTTCTTT. The chain carries TRBV27 and TRBJ1-1, with D perhaps TRBD1 (6 bases). From germline, CDR1 is MNHEY and CDR2 SMNVEV (reference sequence). This CDR3 region has 15 residues. V lost 5 bases and J 2 bases, leaving 15 bases between the germline ends.